This entry describes one T cell receptor beta chain. Clones were sequenced by immunoSEQ multiplex PCR, and TCRdb holds only the in-frame ones, with some missing. The data show about 15,000 clones, 83% seen once. Germline lookup yields CDR1 SGHRS and CDR2 YFSETQ. The CDR3 contains 16 residues. The J segment lost 0 bases and the V segment lost 1 base, leaving 4 bases of the junction unmatched. This sample is drawn from a study of T cell changes during pregnancy in multiple sclerosis. The J gene is TRBJ2-3, the V gene TRBV5-1, with TRBD1 identical over 8 bases. Sample: CD8+ T cells from peripheral blood mononuclear cells, taken after pregnancy. The sequence was obtained from a female donor in good health, enrolled as a control in a pregnancy study. The CDR3 here is CASSLPGGSSTDTQYF. In nucleotides, the CDR3 is TGCGCCAGCAGCTTGCCAGGGGGCTCTAGCACAGATACGCAGTATTTT.